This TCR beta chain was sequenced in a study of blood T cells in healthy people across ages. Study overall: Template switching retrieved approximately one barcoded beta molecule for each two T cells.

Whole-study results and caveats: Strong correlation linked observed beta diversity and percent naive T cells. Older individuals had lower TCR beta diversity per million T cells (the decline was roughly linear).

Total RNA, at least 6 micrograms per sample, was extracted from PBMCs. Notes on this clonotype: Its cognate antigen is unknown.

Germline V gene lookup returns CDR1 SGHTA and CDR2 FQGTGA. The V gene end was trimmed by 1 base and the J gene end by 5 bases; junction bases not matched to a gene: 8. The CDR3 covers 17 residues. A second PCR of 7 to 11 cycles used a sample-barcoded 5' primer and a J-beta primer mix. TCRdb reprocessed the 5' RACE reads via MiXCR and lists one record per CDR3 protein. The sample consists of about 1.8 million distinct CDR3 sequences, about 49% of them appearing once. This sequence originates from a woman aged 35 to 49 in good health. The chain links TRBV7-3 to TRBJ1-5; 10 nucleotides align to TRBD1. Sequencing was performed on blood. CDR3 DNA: TGTGCCAGCAGCTTAAAGGAGAGGACAGGGGGGCATCAGCCCCAGCATTTT. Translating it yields CASSLKERTGGHQPQHF.